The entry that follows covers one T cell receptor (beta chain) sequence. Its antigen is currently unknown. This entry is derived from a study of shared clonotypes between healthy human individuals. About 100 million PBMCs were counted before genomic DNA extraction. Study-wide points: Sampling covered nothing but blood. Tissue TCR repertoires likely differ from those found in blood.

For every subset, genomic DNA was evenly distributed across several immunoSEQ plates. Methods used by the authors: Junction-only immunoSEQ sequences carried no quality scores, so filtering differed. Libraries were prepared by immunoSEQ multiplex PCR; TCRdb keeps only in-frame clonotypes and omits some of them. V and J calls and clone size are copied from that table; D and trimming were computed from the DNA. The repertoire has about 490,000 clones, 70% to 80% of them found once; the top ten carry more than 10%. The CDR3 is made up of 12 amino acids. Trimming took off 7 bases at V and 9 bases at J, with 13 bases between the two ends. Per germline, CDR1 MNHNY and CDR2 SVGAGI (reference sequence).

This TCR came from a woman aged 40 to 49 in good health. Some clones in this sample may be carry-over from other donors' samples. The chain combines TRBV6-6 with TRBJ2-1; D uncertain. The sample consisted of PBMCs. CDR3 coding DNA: TGTGCCAGCAAAGAAATATTAGGTGAGCAGTTCTTC. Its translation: CASKEILGEQFF.